This entry describes one T cell receptor (beta chain). The target antigen is unknown. Only in-frame clones appear in the TCRdb table, and some are missing; sequencing was by immunoSEQ multiplex PCR. The repertoire includes more than 2,000,000 clones, more than 80% of them detected once, and about 0.13% sits in the top ten. This entry belongs to a study of shared clonotypes between healthy human individuals. The germline gives CDR1 SGHAT, CDR2 FQNNGV. Losses at the gene ends were 6 bases for V and 15 bases for J; bases not matched to a gene: 15. This CDR3 is 15 amino acids long. Study results and limitations: The genetic and exposure-history diversity represented was limited by few donors.

The sequenced material came from naive CD4+ T cells sorted from blood. Subset denoted: CD45RA+ positively selected. The V gene is TRBV11-2, the J gene TRBJ2-1; 12 nucleotides agree with TRBD2. This clonotype was obtained from a man aged 18 to 29 in good health. The CDR3 spells CASSRELAGGPGRFF. The DNA of the CDR3 is TGTGCCAGCAGTCGAGAACTAGCGGGAGGCCCCGGTCGGTTCTTC.